A single sample gave rise to the 17 T cell receptor beta chains below, sequenced in a study of human T cells and chemical hapten exposure. The time point denotes: patch test 2, 6 weeks after DPC sensitization. Treatment reported: therapeutic diphenylcyclopropenone sensitization with weekly scalp DPC. TCRdb used MiXCR to reprocess the RACE reads, holding one entry per CDR3 protein. The sample consists of 65,000 to 90,000 distinct CDR3 sequences, 6.6% of them appearing once. The source was whole blood, collected in connection with sensitization to the hapten diphenylcyclopropenone (DPC). These receptors all stem from a woman in her 30s with alopecia areata. Some clones in this sample may be carry-over from other donors' samples.

The rearrangement joins TRBV6-2 or TRBV6-3 to TRBJ1-2, with no clear D. CDR1 is MNHEY, CDR2 SVGEGT, per germline. The V gene lost 2 bases and the J gene lost 8 bases, with 15 bases spanning the gap. CDR3 length equals 14 residues. The CDR3 sequence is CASSYVRAPEGYTF. The CDR3 DNA follows: TGTGCCAGCAGTTACGTACGGGCCCCGGAGGGCTACACCTTC.

This clonotype was seen at least ten times. V gene TRBV18 combines with J gene TRBJ2-3, with D unresolved. Trimming removed 2 bases from V and 0 bases from J, with 12 bases in between. CDR1 and CDR2 (germline): KGHSH, LQKENI. This CDR3 region has 16 residues. This chain's CDR3 is CASSPGTPTSTDTQYF. The CDR3 nucleotides are TGTGCCAGCTCACCAGGCACACCAACTAGCACAGATACGCAGTATTTT.

In this sample, this clonotype turned up many times. The V and J genes are TRBV5-5 and TRBJ1-5; the match to TRBD1 covers 7 bases. Trimming took 5 bases from V and 1 from J; bases not matched to a gene: 6. The germline gives CDR1 SGHKS, CDR2 YYEKEE (reference sequence). The CDR3 spans 15 residues. CDR3 nucleotide sequence: TGTGCCAGCAGTCGGGACAGCGAAAGCAATCAGCCCCAGCATTTT. Amino acid sequence: CASSRDSESNQPQHF.

This clonotype has ten or more counts. The chain employs TRBV5-1 and TRBJ2-1; TRBD2 agrees at 10 bases. The V and J ends lost 4 bases and 0 bases, in that order; junction bases with no gene match: 7. The CDR3 consists of 17 residues. Per the germline V gene, CDR1 is SGHRS and CDR2 is YFSETQ. The CDR3 DNA is TGCGCCAGCAGCCCCCTTAGCGGGGGGAGCTCCTACAATGAGCAGTTCTTC. Its protein product is CASSPLSGGSSYNEQFF.

This sequence joins TRBV19 and TRBJ1-5, with no clear D. The V end was cut by 6 bases, the J end by 5 bases, with 20 bases between. Germline V CDR1 and CDR2: LNHDA, SQIVND (reference sequence). This CDR3 region has 16 residues. The CDR3 loop reads CASSDSGWQPDQPQHF. The CDR3 nucleotides are TGTGCCAGTAGCGATTCCGGTTGGCAGCCCGATCAGCCCCAGCATTTT.

This clonotype was picked up many times. This rearrangement joins TRBV20-1 to TRBJ2-7, with D possibly TRBD2 on 5 matching bases. This CDR3 comprises 13 residues. V was clipped by 7 bases and J by 4 bases, with 17 bases between them. From germline, CDR1 is DFQATT and CDR2 SNEGSKA (reference sequence). The CDR3 is CSVPGLATYEQYF. CDR3 in DNA: TGCAGTGTTCCGGGATTAGCCACTTACGAGCAGTACTTC.

In its sample, this clonotype was seen a few times. This chain uses TRBV6-1 with TRBJ1-1; D gene unclear. Germline CDR1 MNHNS, CDR2 SASEGT. V lost 2 bases and J 8 bases, leaving 12 bases between the germline ends. CDR3 size: 13 residues. CDR3 amino acids: CASSEKVFGEAFF. The CDR3 DNA is TGTGCCAGCAGTGAAAAGGTCTTTGGGGAAGCTTTCTTT.

This clonotype has a handful of counts. V gene TRBV12-3 or TRBV12-4 combines with J gene TRBJ1-2, with D possibly matching TRBD1 (6 bases). The V end lost 0 bases, the J end lost 6 bases, and 11 bases lay between the germline ends. This CDR3 is 14 amino acids long. The CDR3 coding sequence is TGTGCCAGCAGTTTAGCGTCCAGGGGCGATGGCTACACCTTC. It specifies CASSLASRGDGYTF.

The sample holds many counts of this clonotype. V gene TRBV7-2 combines with J gene TRBJ2-2; possibly TRBD2 for D (6 bases). The CDR3 is 14 amino acids. From germline, CDR1 is SGHTA and CDR2 FQGNSA. The germline V and J ends were trimmed by 0 bases and 7 bases, with 9 bases remaining between them. The CDR3 nucleotides are TGTGCCAGCAGCTTAGCGGAGGGATACGGGGAGCTGTTTTTT. This translates into CASSLAEGYGELFF. Using reference TRBV7-2 and TRBJ2-2 for the parts outside the CDR3, the full variable domain is GAGVSQSPSNKVTEKGKDVELRCDPISGHTALYWYRQSLGQGLEFLIYFQGNSAPDKSGLPSDRFSAERTGGSVSTLTIQRTQQEDSAVYLCASSLAEGYGELFFGEGSRLTVL.

The gene calls are TRBV18 and TRBJ2-4; D not resolved. Germline V gene sequence: CDR1 KGHSH, CDR2 LQKENI. Deletions cut 3 bases from V and 3 bases from J, with 12 bases between. The CDR3 runs to 15 residues. The chain's CDR3 is CASSPTGRGKNIQYF. The CDR3 coding sequence is TGTGCCAGCTCACCCACGGGTAGAGGCAAAAACATTCAGTACTTC.

This clonotype was counted many times. The chain recombines TRBV18 with TRBJ2-7; D perhaps matches TRBD1 (5 bases). Trimming removed 3 bases at V and 2 bases at J, with 11 bases between. Looked up from germline, CDR1 is KGHSH and CDR2 is LQKENI. This CDR3 has 14 amino acids. The DNA of the CDR3 is TGTGCCAGCTCACCGGGGCCGCCAGCCTACGAGCAGTACTTC. Translation gives CASSPGPPAYEQYF.

This clonotype was detected a few times. This chain connects TRBV12-3 or TRBV12-4 to TRBJ2-7, with D tentatively TRBD1 (6 bases). CDR3 length equals 14 residues. With 1 base removed from V and 6 bases from J, the gap between germline ends came to 13 bases. CDR3 amino acids: CASSLVGMGAEQYF. CDR3 bases: TGTGCCAGCAGTTTAGTGGGAATGGGGGCCGAGCAGTACTTC.

This clonotype was detected ten times or more. The gene calls are TRBV3-1 and TRBJ1-1; D uncertain. The V end lost 8 bases, the J end lost 1 base, and 8 bases lay between the germline ends. The CDR3 totals 12 residues. The germline V gene has CDR1 LGHDT and CDR2 YNNKEL (reference sequence). The CDR3 sequence: CASGLTNTEAFF. In nucleotides, the CDR3 is TGTGCCAGCGGGCTCACGAACACTGAAGCTTTCTTT.

The chain uses TRBV7-9 and TRBJ1-4, with 9 bases that match TRBD1. Per the germline V gene, CDR1 is SEHNR and CDR2 is FQNEAQ (reference sequence). With V trimmed by 5 bases and J by 8 bases, 9 bases remained unmatched. This CDR3 region has 15 residues. The CDR3 protein is CASSPWTGDGEKLFF. Written as DNA, the CDR3 is TGTGCCAGCAGCCCCTGGACAGGGGACGGCGAAAAACTGTTTTTT.

This chain uses TRBV7-2 with TRBJ1-3; D uncertain. CDR3 length: 15 amino acids. Germline V gene data show CDR1 as SGHTA and CDR2 as FQGNSA. V was shortened by 4 bases and J by 0 bases, with 10 bases between the two germline ends. The CDR3 spells CASSSGPNSGNTIYF. Written as DNA, the CDR3 is TGTGCCAGCAGCTCAGGACCAAACTCTGGAAACACCATATATTTT.

This clonotype was seen at least ten times. The genes are TRBV5-6 and TRBJ1-2, with a tentative D call TRBD1 (6 bases). CDR1 and CDR2 from the germline V gene are SGHDT and YYEEEE. V dropped 2 bases and J dropped 4 bases, with 18 bases sitting between them. The CDR3 length is 16 residues. The CDR3 sequence: CASSFGHRVESYGYTF. The CDR3 DNA reads TGTGCCAGCAGCTTCGGTCACAGGGTAGAGTCCTATGGCTACACCTTC.

This clonotype occurred many times. The chain combines TRBV3-1 with TRBJ2-3, with TRBD1 identical over 7 bases. The CDR3 has 13 residues. V shed 6 bases, J shed 2 bases, and the junction held 2 bases outside the gene matches. Germline loops: CDR1 LGHDT, CDR2 YNNKEL (reference sequence). The CDR3 bases are TGTGCCAGCAGGGGGACAGACACAGATACGCAGTATTTT. It codes for CASRGTDTDTQYF.